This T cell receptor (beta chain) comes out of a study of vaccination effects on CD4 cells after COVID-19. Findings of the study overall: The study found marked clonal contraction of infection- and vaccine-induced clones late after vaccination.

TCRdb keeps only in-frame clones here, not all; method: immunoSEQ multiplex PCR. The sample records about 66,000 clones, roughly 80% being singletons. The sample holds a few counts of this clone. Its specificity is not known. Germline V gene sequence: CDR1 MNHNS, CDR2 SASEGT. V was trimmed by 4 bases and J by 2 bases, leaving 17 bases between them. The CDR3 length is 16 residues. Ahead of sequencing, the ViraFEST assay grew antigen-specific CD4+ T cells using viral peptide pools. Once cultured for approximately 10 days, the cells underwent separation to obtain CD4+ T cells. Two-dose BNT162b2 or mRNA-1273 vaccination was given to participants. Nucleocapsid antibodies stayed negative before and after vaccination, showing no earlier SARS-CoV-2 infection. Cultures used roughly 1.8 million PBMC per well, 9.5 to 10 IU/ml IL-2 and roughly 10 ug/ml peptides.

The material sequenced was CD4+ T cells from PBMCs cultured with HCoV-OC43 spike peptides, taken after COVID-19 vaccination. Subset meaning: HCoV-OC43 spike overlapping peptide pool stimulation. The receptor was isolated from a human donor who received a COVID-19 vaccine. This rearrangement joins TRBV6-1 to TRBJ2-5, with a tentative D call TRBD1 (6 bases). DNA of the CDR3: TGTGCCAGCAGTGTATCACAGGGAGATTGGCAAGAGACCCAGTACTTC. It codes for CASSVSQGDWQETQYF.